These 13 T cell receptor beta chains share one sample of origin, sequenced in a study of cytomegalovirus exposure and HLA in healthy donors. It was with 60 Vbeta and 13 Jbeta primers that the PCR ran. Libraries were prepared by immunoSEQ multiplex PCR; TCRdb keeps only in-frame clonotypes and omits some of them. The table includes 70,000 to 95,000 clones, just under 85% detected once. The material sequenced was PBMCs. The receptors derive from a woman aged 18-35 years in good health and CMV-seropositive.

This clone has just a few counts. The rearrangement links TRBV5-1 to TRBJ2-1; D is uncertain. Trimming took off 0 bases at V and 0 bases at J, with 7 bases between the two ends. The CDR3 length is 15 residues. The germline V gene encodes CDR1 SGHRS and CDR2 YFSETQ. The chain's CDR3 is CASSLAHSSYNEQFF. CDR3 DNA: TGCGCCAGCAGCTTGGCCCATAGCTCCTACAATGAGCAGTTCTTC. The entire variable domain, with the rest obtained from reference TRBV5-1 and TRBJ2-1, is as follows: KAGVTQTPRYLIKTRGQQVTLSCSPISGHRSVSWYQQTPGQGLQFLFEYFSETQRNKGNFPGRFSGRQFSNSRSEMNVSTLELGDSALYLCASSLAHSSYNEQFFGPGTRLTVL.

The table lists this clone with a count of one. The gene calls are TRBV4-1 and TRBJ2-7; 7 bases match TRBD1. The ends lost 3 bases at V and 3 bases at J; junction bases unmatched: 8. CDR3 length: 15 amino acids. Germline V CDR1 and CDR2: MGHRA, YSYEKL. In nucleotides, the CDR3 is TGCGCCAGCAGCCAGGGTTTAGGGGGCTTCTACGAGCAGTACTTC. It translates to CASSQGLGGFYEQYF.

Here the CDR3 reads CASSELEDTQYF. DNA of the CDR3: TGTGCCAGCAGTGAATTGGAGGATACGCAGTATTTT. The chain couples TRBV6-1 to TRBJ2-3, with D unresolved. V was trimmed by 2 bases and J by 6 bases, leaving 6 bases between them. From germline, CDR1 is MNHNS and CDR2 SASEGT. The CDR3 spans 12 residues.

The chain links TRBV5-1 to TRBJ2-3; 9 positions agree with TRBD2. V shed 0 bases, J shed 11 bases, and the junction held 10 bases outside the gene matches. The CDR3 is 15 residues long. The germline V gene has CDR1 SGHRS and CDR2 YFSETQ. The CDR3 loop is CASSLGSGRIFQQYF. The CDR3 DNA reads TGCGCCAGCAGCTTGGGTAGCGGGAGAATATTTCAGCAGTATTTT.

The V and J genes are TRBV9 and TRBJ1-2, with no clear D. Per the germline V gene, CDR1 is SGDLS and CDR2 is YYNGEE. V lost 0 bases and J lost 4, with 7 bases in between. The CDR3 runs 13 residues. The CDR3 region has the DNA TGTGCCAGCAGCGTAGCTGGAGTCTATGGCTACACCTTC. Its translation: CASSVAGVYGYTF. Full variable domain (missing parts from reference TRBV9 and TRBJ1-2): DSGVTQTPKHLITATGQRVTLRCSPRSGDLSVYWYQQSLDQGLQFLIQYYNGEERAKGNILERFSAQQFPDLHSELNLSSLELGDSALYFCASSVAGVYGYTFGSGTRLTVV.

This sequence joins TRBV15 and TRBJ1-5; D might be TRBD1 (6 bases). The CDR3 is 13 residues long. V was clipped by 9 bases and J by 3 bases, with 12 bases between them. Germline CDR1 LNHNV, CDR2 YYDKDF (reference sequence). CDR3 DNA sequence: TGTGCCACGTCCGGACAGACCAATCAGCCCCAGCATTTT. Translation gives CATSGQTNQPQHF.

The chain is built from TRBV6-5 and TRBJ1-5; the match to TRBD1 covers 9 bases. Germline V gene lookup returns CDR1 MNHEY and CDR2 SVGAGI. The CDR3 sequence is 15 residues long. The V and J ends lost 7 bases and 2 bases, in that order; junction bases with no gene match: 6. The CDR3 protein is CASKQGASGNQPQHF. Written as DNA, the CDR3 is TGTGCCAGCAAACAGGGGGCGTCGGGCAATCAGCCCCAGCATTTT.

This chain connects TRBV18 to TRBJ1-2, with TRBD1 identical over 9 bases. J gave up 5 bases and V 2 bases, and 6 bases lay outside the gene matches. The CDR3 extends over 15 amino acids. From germline, CDR1 is KGHSH and CDR2 LQKENI. CDR3 coding DNA: TGTGCCAGCTCACCAGGGCGGGACAGGGAATATGGCTACACCTTC. This translates into CASSPGRDREYGYTF.

This chain uses TRBV2 with TRBJ2-3; 7 bases line up with TRBD1. The ends lost 4 bases at V and 0 bases at J; junction bases unmatched: 4. This CDR3 comprises 15 residues. CDR1 and CDR2 from the germline V gene are SNHLY and FYNNEI. CDR3 protein: CASSAGTASTDTQYF. The CDR3, as DNA: TGTGCCAGCAGTGCCGGGACAGCTAGCACAGATACGCAGTATTTT.

The chain is built from TRBV4-1 and TRBJ1-2, with D perhaps matching TRBD1 (6 bases). Deletions cut 5 bases from V and 4 bases from J, with 23 bases between. Per the germline V gene, CDR1 is MGHRA and CDR2 is YSYEKL. This CDR3 has 17 amino acids. For the CDR3, the DNA is TGCGCCAGCAGCTCTCGAAGTTGGGACACGACGGTCTATGGCTACACCTTC. The encoded protein is CASSSRSWDTTVYGYTF.

V is TRBV7-9 and J is TRBJ1-2; 8 positions match TRBD1. The CDR3 is 16 amino acids. CDR1 and CDR2 from the germline V gene are SEHNR and FQNEAQ (reference sequence). J was trimmed by 2 bases and V by 4 bases; bases with no gene match: 9. The CDR3 loop reads CASSWSQGAENYGYTF. The CDR3 DNA sequence: TGTGCCAGCAGCTGGAGCCAGGGGGCGGAAAACTATGGCTACACCTTC.

The chain recombines TRBV7-6 with TRBJ1-6; 8 positions agree with TRBD1. In germline, CDR1 is SGHVS, CDR2 FNYEAQ. This CDR3 region has 14 residues. J gave up 9 bases and V 4 bases, and 5 bases lay outside the gene matches. In DNA form, the CDR3 reads TGTGCCAGCAGCTCGCGACAGGGGTTTTCACCCCTCCACTTT. This codes for CASSSRQGFSPLHF. Variable domain in full (rest from reference TRBV7-6 and TRBJ1-6): GAGVSQSPRYKVTKRGQDVALRCDPISGHVSLYWYRQALGQGPEFLTYFNYEAQQDKSGLPNDRFSAERPEGSISTLTIQRTEQRDSAMYRCASSSRQGFSPLHFGNGTRLTVT.

The rearrangement links TRBV5-1 to TRBJ2-3, with no clear D. The germline V and J ends were trimmed by 0 bases and 2 bases, with 10 bases remaining between them. Germline V CDR1 and CDR2: SGHRS, YFSETQ. The CDR3 has 15 amino acids. This CDR3 reads CASSLGVGPTDTQYF. CDR3 in DNA: TGCGCCAGCAGCTTGGGCGTTGGGCCCACAGATACGCAGTATTTT.